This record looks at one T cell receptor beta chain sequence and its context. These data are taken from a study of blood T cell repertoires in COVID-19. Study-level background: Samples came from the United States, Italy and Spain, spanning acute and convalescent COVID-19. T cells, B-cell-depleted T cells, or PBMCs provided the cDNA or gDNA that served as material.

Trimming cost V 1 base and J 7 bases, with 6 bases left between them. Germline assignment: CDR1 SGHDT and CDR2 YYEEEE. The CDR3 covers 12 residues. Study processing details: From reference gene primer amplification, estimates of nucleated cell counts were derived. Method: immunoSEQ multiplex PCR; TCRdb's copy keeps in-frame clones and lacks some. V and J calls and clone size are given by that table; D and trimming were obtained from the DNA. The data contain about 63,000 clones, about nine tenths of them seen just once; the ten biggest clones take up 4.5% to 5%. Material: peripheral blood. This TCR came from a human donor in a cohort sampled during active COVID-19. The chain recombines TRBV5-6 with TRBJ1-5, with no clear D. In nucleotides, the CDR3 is TGTGCCAGCAGCTTGCCTGGCCAGCCCCAGCATTTT. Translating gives CASSLPGQPQHF. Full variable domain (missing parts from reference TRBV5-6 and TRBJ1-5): DAGVTQSPTHLIKTRGQQVTLRCSPKSGHDTVSWYQQALGQGPQFIFQYYEEEERQRGNFPDRFSGHQFPNYSSELNVNALLLGDSALYLCASSLPGQPQHFGDGTRLSIL.